The present entry profiles one T cell receptor (beta chain) with its context. This record belongs to a study of T cells after posttransplantation cyclophosphamide. Clones were read by immunoSEQ multiplex PCR, and TCRdb kept only the in-frame ones, dropping some. The sample lists 9,000 to 9,500 clones, 98% occurring once. The CDR3 has 15 amino acids. Unmatched junction bases numbered 7, after V lost 0 bases and J lost 9 bases. Germline V CDR1 and CDR2: MGHRA, YSYEKL. This TCR was sampled from a man over 45 in good health, CMV-negative, and a related stem cell transplant donor. Material: naive CD8+ T cells sorted from PBMCs. The rearrangement uses TRBV4-1 and TRBJ1-5; 8 bases are a match to TRBD1. CDR3 in DNA: TGCGCCAGCAGCCAAGATTTTCAGGGGGCGGGGCCCCAGCATTTT. As protein: CASSQDFQGAGPQHF.